This TCR beta chain appears in the sequencing data of a study of shared clonotypes between healthy human individuals. The overall study: Three plates each covered CD4 naive and memory; CD8 naive two, CD8 memory one.

General study findings and limits: Only blood was sampled; tissue repertoires likely differ. As a rule, naive subsets had a larger estimated richness than memory subsets.

An assay was performed, and its level was deep. Method: immunoSEQ multiplex PCR; TCRdb's copy keeps in-frame clones and lacks some. The data hold hundreds of thousands of clones, with 98% observed a single time. CD45RO negativity and positive selection for CCR7 defined naive CD8 cells, a population that excluded terminally differentiated effector memory CD45RA+ cells. Germline assignment: CDR1 SGHRS and CDR2 YFSETQ. This CDR3 has 13 amino acids. V was pared by 0 bases and J by 1 base, with 2 bases between. As regards this clone: The antigen is unknown.

V is TRBV5-1 and J is TRBJ2-1; the D is unclear. This TCR derives from a man aged 25 to 40 in good health. Sequences were obtained from naive CD8+ T cells sorted from blood. CDR3 bases: TGCGCCAGCAGCTTGGTTTCCTACAATGAGCAGTTCTTC. It encodes CASSLVSYNEQFF.